This record concerns one T cell receptor beta chain sequence. The data stem from a study of regulatory T cells in long-lasting Graves disease. The CDR3 contains 13 residues. CDR1 and CDR2 from the germline V gene are SNHLY and FYNNEI. Trimming left V 2 bases short and J 8 bases short, with 12 bases between. Time point noted: persistent/refractory GD, antithyroid drugs over 5 years with positive TRAb. RNA isolated from PBMCs was used to make the TCR library. Both iRepertoire HTBI primers and Arm-PCR of CDR3 regions were used to build the TCR beta libraries. TCRdb reanalysed the multiplex PCR reads using MiXCR and keeps one entry per CDR3 protein. The profile shows a few hundred thousand distinct CDR3 sequences, around 20% of them singletons.

The chain recombines TRBV2 with TRBJ1-2; D may be TRBD1 (6 bases). This specimen consisted of peripheral blood mononuclear cells (PBMCs), obtained when the disease was refractory, from a patient treated with antithyroid drugs. The source of this sequence is a female donor with Graves disease. In DNA, the CDR3 is TGTGCCAGCAGTGAAAACAGGGCCGGGGGCTACACCTTC. Its protein product is CASSENRAGGYTF.